This T cell receptor (beta chain) was captured in a study of T cell repertoires and HLA-DP antigens. This table comes from immunoSEQ multiplex PCR, and its TCRdb copy is limited to in-frame clones, with some not included. The sample contains roughly 70,000 clones, around 80% of which appear only once. V was clipped by 1 base and J by 3 bases; unmatched bases: 5. In germline, CDR1 is MGHRA, CDR2 YSYEKL. The CDR3 is 16 residues long. A remark on this clone: Its antigen remains unknown.

This receptor was taken from a man in his sixties in good health and CMV-seronegative. The specimen was CD4+ T cells from PBMCs. The chain has TRBV4-1 and TRBJ1-1; 10 bases match TRBD1. The CDR3 bases are TGCGCCAGCAGCCAAGCATCGGGACAGGGGTACACTGAAGCTTTCTTT. Translated: CASSQASGQGYTEAFF.